The clone carrying this TCR beta chain was counted only a few times. The target antigen is unknown. With 3 bases removed from V and 2 bases from J, the gap between germline ends came to 10 bases. CDR3 length equals 14 residues. The germline gives CDR1 SGHTA, CDR2 FQGNSA. The sample originates from a study of cytomegalovirus exposure and HLA in healthy donors. PCR was performed using 60 Vbeta and 13 Jbeta primers. The data were produced by immunoSEQ multiplex PCR, yet TCRdb's version contains in-frame clones alone and is incomplete. The data contain 100,000 to 150,000 clones, 80% of them singletons. Points from the study as a whole: The authors later found most CMV-associated TCR beta chains appeared HLA-restricted.

This sequence originates from a man aged 30 to 39 in good health and CMV-seropositive. The V gene is TRBV7-2, the J gene TRBJ1-2; D not resolved. The sequenced material came from PBMCs. For the CDR3, the DNA is TGTGCCAGCAGCTTGACGACACGCAACTATGGCTACACCTTC. Translating gives CASSLTTRNYGYTF.